This TCR beta chain comes out of a study of long-term antiretroviral therapy in people with HIV. Broader study findings: ART adherence, viral resistance and therapy changes went unrecorded.

The content of samples before DNA extraction was roughly 1-10 million cryopreserved PBMC. This clone was seen once. The antigen is unknown. V lost 5 bases and J 15 bases, leaving 17 bases between the germline ends. Germline CDR1 is WSHSY and CDR2 is SAAADI. The CDR3 totals 12 residues. An immunoSEQ assay, version v3.0, was performed at survey level. Each sample had sequencing targeting roughly 40,000-55,000 T-cell genomes. The repertoire was sequenced with immunoSEQ multiplex PCR; TCRdb's copy has only in-frame clones and lacks some. The sample contains about 28,000 clones, around 89% of which appear only once.

This sample comprised unsorted PBMCs, obtained 0.5 years after starting antiretroviral therapy. This TCR was recovered from a woman aged 18-29 years with HIV. V gene TRBV10-2 combines with J gene TRBJ2-1, with D unclear. This chain's CDR3 is CASSRDLSRPFF. DNA of the CDR3: TGCGCCAGCAGTCGAGACCTCTCAAGGCCGTTCTTC.